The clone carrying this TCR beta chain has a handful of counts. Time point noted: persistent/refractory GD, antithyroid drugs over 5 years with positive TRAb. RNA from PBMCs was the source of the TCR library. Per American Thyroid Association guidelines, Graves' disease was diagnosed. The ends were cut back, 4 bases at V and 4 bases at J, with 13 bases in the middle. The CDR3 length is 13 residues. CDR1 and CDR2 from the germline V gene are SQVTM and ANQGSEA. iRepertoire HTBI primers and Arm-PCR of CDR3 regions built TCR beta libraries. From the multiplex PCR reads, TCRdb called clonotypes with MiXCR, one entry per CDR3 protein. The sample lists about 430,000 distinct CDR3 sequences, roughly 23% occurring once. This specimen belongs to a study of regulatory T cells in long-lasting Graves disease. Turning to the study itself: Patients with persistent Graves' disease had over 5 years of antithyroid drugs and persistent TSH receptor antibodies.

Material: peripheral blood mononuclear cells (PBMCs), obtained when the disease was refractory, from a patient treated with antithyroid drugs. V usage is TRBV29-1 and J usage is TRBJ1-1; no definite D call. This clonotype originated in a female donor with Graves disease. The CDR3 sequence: CSVVGRVGTEAFF. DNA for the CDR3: TGCAGCGTTGTAGGTCGGGTGGGCACTGAAGCTTTCTTT.